The rows below give T cell receptor beta chains drawn from one sample of a study of CXCR3-negative and CXCR3-positive naive CD8 T cells. TCRdb reprocessed the 5' RACE reads, with one entry per CDR3 protein and no DNA. The sample includes some 130,000 distinct CDR3 sequences. The sample was naive CXCR3+ CD8+ T cells from blood. The receptors stem from a human donor in good health. Some clones in this sample may be carry-over from other donors' samples. CDR3s include the opening cysteine and the closing phenylalanine or tryptophan.

j_gene | v_gene | CDR3aa
TRBJ1-1 | TRBV27 | CASSSSGFLFEAFF
TRBJ2-2 | TRBV12-3/TRBV12-4 | CASSPPVGTGELFF
TRBJ2-7 | TRBV29-1 | CSATDRSSYEQYF
TRBJ2-1 | TRBV21-1 | CASSAHSFPNYNEQFF
TRBJ1-5 | TRBV6-2/TRBV6-3 | CASSHTERNQPQHF
TRBJ2-7 | TRBV27 | CASSLIGHNYEQYF
TRBJ1-3 | TRBV6-5 | CASSYRESGNTVYF
TRBJ2-7 | TRBV9 | CASSVGTGLSYEQYF
TRBJ2-1 | TRBV4-1 | CASSQRGPSYNEQFF
TRBJ2-1 | TRBV9 | CASSRVVNEQFF
TRBJ2-7 | TRBV4-1 | CASSPWTGDYEQYF
TRBJ1-4 | TRBV27 | CASSLSGPNEKLFF
TRBJ2-2 | TRBV4-1 | CASSQEALGTGELFF
TRBJ2-7 | TRBV29-1 | CSVEGQGETYEQYF
TRBJ1-5 | TRBV12-3/TRBV12-4 | CASRLHWQSNQPQHF
TRBJ2-7 | TRBV15 | CATSRGAAGVDYEQYF
TRBJ2-5 | TRBV12-3/TRBV12-4 | CASSLWAKETQYF
TRBJ1-2 | TRBV28 | CASSGGPGQGYGYTF
TRBJ2-1 | TRBV7-9 | CASSLGGKNEQFF
TRBJ2-1 | TRBV20-1 | CSAIRRDRFSDEQFF
TRBJ2-7 | TRBV10-3 | CAISEALNEQYF
TRBJ2-3 | TRBV12-3/TRBV12-4 | CASSHDRAGTDTQYF
TRBJ1-2 | TRBV4-3 | CASSQDEGAHYGYTF
TRBJ2-3 | TRBV7-3 | CASSPNPSWGDTQYF
TRBJ2-3 | TRBV6-5 | CASSSTLPTDTQYF
TRBJ2-1 | TRBV29-1 | CSVALGTGGGEQFF
TRBJ2-5 | TRBV4-2 | CASSQDMLTGGPISQETQYF
TRBJ2-1 | TRBV12-3/TRBV12-4 | CASSFRGSDEQFF
TRBJ1-4 | TRBV9 | CASSVATGLGEKLFF
TRBJ1-6 | TRBV7-9 | CASEKTDWGDSPLHF
TRBJ2-7 | TRBV10-2 | CASSEMAGVVYEQYF
TRBJ2-4 | TRBV12-3/TRBV12-4 | CASSFRGHVYIQYF
TRBJ1-1 | TRBV7-2 | CASIAFGQGSTEAFF
TRBJ2-2 | TRBV29-1 | CSVVDTSGSNTGELFF
TRBJ1-1 | TRBV2 | CASSESADMNTEAFF
TRBJ1-2 | TRBV7-9 | CASSLGDTNYGYTF
TRBJ2-1 | TRBV7-6 | CASSFSPGSEQFF